Presented here are 32 T cell receptor beta chains from one specimen sequenced in a study of chemoradiotherapy in HPV16-positive cancers. Profiling relied on immunoSEQ multiplex PCR, and the TCRdb table lists in-frame clones only, not all of them. The sample records about 17,000 clones, roughly nine tenths being singletons. The sample was blood, taken from a patient who underwent chemoradiotherapy. These receptors were taken from a human donor with HPV-associated anogenital cancer.

The V call is TRBV18, the J call TRBJ2-5; TRBD2 aligns across 9 bases. Germline-derived CDR1 and CDR2 are KGHSH and LQKENI. The CDR3 is 16 amino acids. After removal of 1 base from V and 0 bases from J, the junction contained 3 bases not matched to a gene. DNA for the CDR3: TGTGCCAGCTCACCACTTCCTAGCGGGGACCAAGAGACCCAGTACTTC. Translating it yields CASSPLPSGDQETQYF.

This clone was observed a few times. This chain connects TRBV5-1 to TRBJ1-1, with D uncertain. CDR1 and CDR2 from the germline V gene are SGHRS and YFSETQ. The germline V and J ends were trimmed by 4 bases and 8 bases, with 15 bases remaining between them. The length of the CDR3 is 13 residues. CDR3 region: CASSRGGRTEAFF. The CDR3 nucleotides read TGCGCCAGCAGCCGGGGAGGACGTACCGAAGCTTTCTTT.

This clone was detected a few times. V and J are TRBV2 and TRBJ1-1, with D unclear. The CDR3 covers 12 residues. Trimming left V 6 bases short and J 5 bases short, with 10 bases between. Germline assignment: CDR1 SNHLY and CDR2 FYNNEI. The CDR3 loop is CASRDVATEAFF. CDR3 in DNA: TGTGCCAGCAGGGACGTCGCGACTGAAGCTTTCTTT.

V usage is TRBV5-1 and J usage is TRBJ2-1; tentative D call: TRBD1 (6 bases). Germline V gives CDR1 SGHRS, CDR2 YFSETQ. Trimming took off 4 bases at V and 0 bases at J, with 14 bases between the two ends. This CDR3 has 16 amino acids. This CDR3 is CASSPPGVSSYNEQFF. The CDR3 bases are TGCGCCAGCAGCCCACCAGGGGTTAGCTCCTACAATGAGCAGTTCTTC.

The chain links TRBV7-6 to TRBJ2-5; D is perhaps TRBD2 (5 bases). Trimming removed 5 bases from V and 4 bases from J, with 17 bases in between. In germline, CDR1 is SGHVS, CDR2 FNYEAQ. This CDR3 spans 15 amino acids. CDR3 residues: CASSPYLALGETQYF. CDR3 sequence (DNA): TGTGCCAGCAGCCCATATCTAGCATTAGGAGAGACCCAGTACTTC.

CDR3 nucleotides: TGCAGCGTGGGCAGGGGGGGAACAGATACGCAGTATTTT. Protein product: CSVGRGGTDTQYF. This chain joins TRBV29-1 and TRBJ2-3; either TRBD1 or TRBD2 may fit D (7 bases each). The CDR3 covers 13 residues. Germline loops: CDR1 SQVTM, CDR2 ANQGSEA. The germline V and J ends were trimmed by 6 bases and 3 bases, with 13 bases remaining between them.

The genes are TRBV4-1 and TRBJ1-2, with TRBD1 matching 9 bases. The CDR3 has 17 residues. The V gene end was trimmed by 2 bases and the J gene end by 5 bases; junction bases not matched to a gene: 12. Per germline, CDR1 MGHRA and CDR2 YSYEKL. CDR3 nucleotide sequence: TGCGCCAGCAGCCAATCGGGACAGGGATTCGGCGCGTATGGCTACACCTTC. Protein sequence: CASSQSGQGFGAYGYTF.

CDR3 in DNA: TGCGCCAGCAGCCAAGAAGGGACGAGGGACAATGAGCAGTTCTTC. Protein product: CASSQEGTRDNEQFF. V and J are TRBV4-1 and TRBJ2-1; D assignment may be TRBD1 or TRBD2 (5 bases each). Trimming took off 0 bases at V and 5 bases at J, with 11 bases between the two ends. CDR3 length equals 15 residues. CDR1 MGHRA and CDR2 YSYEKL come from the germline V gene.

Only one count was recorded for this clone. This rearrangement joins TRBV6-1 to TRBJ1-3; D may be TRBD1 (5 bases). This CDR3 region has 13 residues. V lost 7 bases to trimming and J lost 2 bases, with 9 bases between them. Germline V gene lookup returns CDR1 MNHNS and CDR2 SASEGT. The CDR3, as DNA: TGTGCCAGCATCGGGGCCCCTGGAAACACCATATATTTT. This sequence encodes CASIGAPGNTIYF.

The rearrangement uses TRBV5-6 and TRBJ1-1, with D maybe TRBD1 (5 bases). CDR3 length: 16 residues. Germline CDR1 SGHDT, CDR2 YYEEEE. Trimming removed 0 bases at V and 4 bases at J, with 16 bases between. CDR3 protein: CASSLEVIFQGTEAFF. In DNA, the CDR3 is TGTGCCAGCAGCTTGGAAGTCATTTTCCAGGGCACTGAAGCTTTCTTT. Filled out from reference TRBV5-6 and TRBJ1-1, the complete variable domain reads DAGVTQSPTHLIKTRGQQVTLRCSPKSGHDTVSWYQQALGQGPQFIFQYYEEEERQRGNFPDRFSGHQFPNYSSELNVNALLLGDSALYLCASSLEVIFQGTEAFFGQGTRLTVV.

The chain employs TRBV6-1 and TRBJ1-4; D is unresolved. This CDR3 has 16 amino acids. Germline CDR1 is MNHNS and CDR2 is SASEGT. V shed 2 bases and J shed 0 bases, with 10 bases lying between them. For the CDR3, the DNA is TGTGCCAGCAGTGAATCCGCCTTTGCAACTAATGAAAAACTGTTTTTT. Amino acid sequence: CASSESAFATNEKLFF.

A remark on this clone: At the DNA level, this CDR3 is encoded by other sequences in the same sample as well. The chain couples TRBV7-2 to TRBJ2-5; 7 nucleotides match TRBD2. The trim removed 1 base at V and 1 base at J, leaving 0 bases unmatched. The CDR3 runs to 14 residues. Germline CDR1 reads SGHTA; CDR2 reads FQGNSA. CDR3: CASSLGGGQETQYF. The CDR3 DNA reads as TGTGCCAGCAGCTTAGGGGGGGGCCAAGAGACCCAGTACTTC.

This clone is a singleton in its sample. The V and J genes are TRBV29-1 and TRBJ2-3; TRBD2 might be the D (6 bases). The germline CDR1 and CDR2 sequences are SQVTM and ANQGSEA. V lost 4 bases, J lost 2 bases, and 16 bases lay in between. The CDR3 runs 15 residues. CDR3 sequence (DNA): TGCAGCGTTGTGGGCGGGGCACGAACCACAGATACGCAGTATTTT. Translated: CSVVGGARTTDTQYF.

This clone appeared a single time. The J gene is TRBJ2-1, the V gene TRBV9; D remains ambiguous. The CDR3 loop spans 16 amino acids. Germline loops: CDR1 SGDLS, CDR2 YYNGEE. The germline V and J ends were trimmed by 0 bases and 0 bases, with 10 bases remaining between them. The DNA of the CDR3 is TGTGCCAGCAGCGTAGGGGCGGCAAGCTCCTACAATGAGCAGTTCTTC. Translated: CASSVGAASSYNEQFF.

The V gene is TRBV6-5, the J gene TRBJ1-1, with 7 nucleotides matching TRBD1. The CDR3 contains 12 residues. V lost 9 bases, J lost 10 bases, and 11 bases stayed unmatched. Germline loops: CDR1 MNHEY, CDR2 SVGAGI. The CDR3 coding sequence is TGTGCCAGTCTGGGGGACAGATTAGGAGCTTTCTTT. Translating it yields CASLGDRLGAFF.

V is TRBV6-5 and J is TRBJ1-1, with D unresolved. This CDR3 spans 13 amino acids. Germline CDR1 MNHEY, CDR2 SVGAGI. The V gene lost 6 bases and the J gene lost 1 base, with 9 bases spanning the gap. The CDR3 bases are TGTGCCAGCAGGCCCAGGTCGAACACTGAAGCTTTCTTT. Protein: CASRPRSNTEAFF.

The J gene is TRBJ2-3, the V gene TRBV13; TRBD2 matches 9 bases. V shed 1 base and J 5 bases; nucleotides not matched to a gene: 4. This CDR3 spans 15 amino acids. CDR1 is PRHDT and CDR2 is FYEKMQ in the germline V gene (reference sequence). CDR3 DNA: TGTGCCAGCAGCTTAGTCGCGGGGGGGAGAGATACGCAGTATTTT. Its protein is CASSLVAGGRDTQYF. Using reference TRBV13 and TRBJ2-3 for the parts outside the CDR3, the full variable domain is AAGVIQSPRHLIKEKRETATLKCYPIPRHDTVYWYQQGPGQDPQFLISFYEKMQSDKGSIPDRFSAQQFSDYHSELNMSSLELGDSALYFCASSLVAGGRDTQYFGPGTRLTVL.

With regard to this clone: Other DNA sequences from this sample encode an identical CDR3 as well. The genes are TRBV6-1 and TRBJ1-6; TRBD1 agrees at 9 bases. V shed 0 bases, J shed 6 bases, and the junction held 0 bases outside the gene matches. The germline V gene encodes CDR1 MNHNS and CDR2 SASEGT. CDR3 length equals 15 residues. The CDR3, as DNA: TGTGCCAGCAGTGAAGCGGGACAGGGTAATTCACCCCTCCACTTT. Its protein product is CASSEAGQGNSPLHF.

This chain joins TRBV25-1 and TRBJ1-2; D is undetermined. This CDR3 contains 14 residues. V was cut by 1 base and J by 4 bases, with 10 bases left in between. CDR1 and CDR2 (germline): MGHDK, SYGVNS. The CDR3 coding sequence is TGTGCCAGCAGTGAATCAGAGGCGAGCTATGGCTACACCTTC. It yields the protein CASSESEASYGYTF.

J is TRBJ1-5 and V is TRBV12-5; D not certain. Germline V lookup: CDR1 LGHNT, CDR2 FRNRAP. Trimming took 3 bases from V and 6 from J, leaving 18 bases between them. The CDR3 is made up of 16 amino acids. The CDR3 DNA reads as TGTGCTAGTGGTTTTTTCCGGGCCGTTGGTAGTCAGCCCCAGCATTTT. This encodes CASGFFRAVGSQPQHF.

V is TRBV19 and J is TRBJ2-5; the match to TRBD1 covers 7 bases. The CDR3 extends over 16 amino acids. The J segment lost 6 bases and the V segment lost 10 bases, leaving 20 bases of the junction unmatched. CDR1 and CDR2 (germline): LNHDA, SQIVND (reference sequence). The CDR3 loop reads CATASVEQGKSKTQYF. The CDR3, as DNA: TGTGCCACTGCGTCCGTGGAACAGGGGAAATCTAAGACCCAGTACTTC. The full variable domain, with the rest looked up from reference TRBV19 and TRBJ2-5, is DGGITQSPKYLFRKEGQNVTLSCEQNLNHDAMYWYRQDPGQGLRLIYYSQIVNDFQKGDIAEGYSVSREKKESFPLTVTSAQKNPTAFYLCATASVEQGKSKTQYFGPGTRLLVL.

V is TRBV30 and J is TRBJ1-2; the D is unclear. CDR3 length: 12 residues. Germline V gives CDR1 GTSNPN, CDR2 SVGIG (reference sequence). The V gene lost 2 bases and the J gene lost 8 bases, with 12 bases spanning the gap. In nucleotides, the CDR3 is TGTGCCTGGAGTACGGTACAATGGGGCTACACCTTC. Translating gives CAWSTVQWGYTF.

The V call is TRBV6-6, the J call TRBJ1-2; D is undetermined. Per germline, CDR1 MNHNY and CDR2 SVGAGI (reference sequence). The CDR3 has 13 amino acids. V was shortened by 1 base and J by 5 bases, with 8 bases between the two germline ends. CDR3 coding DNA: TGTGCCAGCAGTTACTACGGAGAGTATGGCTACACCTTC. It encodes CASSYYGEYGYTF.

The rearrangement joins TRBV7-6 to TRBJ2-2, with TRBD2 identical over 8 bases. Germline V gene data show CDR1 as SGHVS and CDR2 as FNYEAQ. The CDR3 runs to 16 residues. With 1 base clipped from V and 1 base from J, the junction kept 2 bases outside the gene matches. CDR3 in amino acids: CASSLGSGVNTGELFF. The CDR3 region has the DNA TGTGCCAGCAGCTTAGGTAGCGGGGTGAACACCGGGGAGCTGTTTTTT.

A few counts support this clone. The chain couples TRBV30 to TRBJ2-1; TRBD2 aligns across 13 bases. The germline gives CDR1 GTSNPN, CDR2 SVGIG (reference sequence). The ends lost 0 bases at V and 4 bases at J; junction bases unmatched: 0. The CDR3 has 15 residues. In DNA, the CDR3 is TGTGCCTGGAGTGTACTAGCGGGGGGGTACAATGAGCAGTTCTTC. This gives the protein CAWSVLAGGYNEQFF.

This chain joins TRBV11-2 and TRBJ2-7, with a possible D match to TRBD2 (6 bases). Looked up from germline, CDR1 is SGHAT and CDR2 is FQNNGV. The CDR3 has 16 amino acids. V gave up 2 bases and J gave up 0 bases, with 14 bases separating them. CDR3 DNA sequence: TGTGCCAGCAGCTTATTCGGCGGGGTCGACTCCTACGAGCAGTACTTC. It translates to CASSLFGGVDSYEQYF. The variable domain in full, completed from reference TRBV11-2 and TRBJ2-7, reads EAGVAQSPRYKIIEKRQSVAFWCNPISGHATLYWYQQILGQGPKLLIQFQNNGVVDDSQLPKDRFSAERLKGVDSTLKIQPAKLEDSAVYLCASSLFGGVDSYEQYFGPGTRLTVT.

This clone was observed once. The chain is built from TRBV5-6 and TRBJ1-4, with 8 bases that match TRBD1. The CDR3 length is 15 residues. The junction had 8 bases not matched to a gene; V was cut back by 2 bases and J by 8 bases. Germline CDR1 and CDR2: SGHDT and YYEEEE. The CDR3 loop is CASSLPAAGGEKLFF. DNA of the CDR3: TGTGCCAGCAGCTTACCCGCTGCAGGGGGCGAAAAACTGTTTTTT.

This chain connects TRBV30 to TRBJ1-1; no firm D call. The CDR3 is 11 residues long. Trimming removed 7 bases from V and 1 base from J, with 7 bases in between. Germline CDR1 reads GTSNPN; CDR2 reads SVGIG (reference sequence). As DNA, the CDR3 is TGTGCCTCCGGGGAGAACACTGAAGCTTTCTTT. Amino acid sequence: CASGENTEAFF.

This clone was seen once. The chain recombines TRBV9 with TRBJ2-3, with 9 bases aligning to TRBD2. Germline V gene lookup returns CDR1 SGDLS and CDR2 YYNGEE. This CDR3 region has 16 residues. J gave up 8 bases and V 0 bases, and 10 bases lay outside the gene matches. The CDR3 sequence is CASSVAAGGISGTQYF. In DNA, the CDR3 is TGTGCCAGCAGCGTAGCGGCGGGGGGGATCTCGGGTACGCAGTATTTT.

This clone was seen a single time. The chain joins TRBV9 to TRBJ2-1, with D uncertain. The CDR3 has 13 amino acids. Germline CDR1 SGDLS, CDR2 YYNGEE. V was shortened by 4 bases and J by 9 bases, with 14 bases between the two germline ends. CDR3 in amino acids: CASSRPPDVEQFF. In nucleotides, the CDR3 is TGTGCCAGCAGCCGCCCTCCCGACGTTGAGCAGTTCTTC. The full variable domain, completed using reference TRBV9 and TRBJ2-1, is DSGVTQTPKHLITATGQRVTLRCSPRSGDLSVYWYQQSLDQGLQFLIQYYNGEERAKGNILERFSAQQFPDLHSELNLSSLELGDSALYFCASSRPPDVEQFFGPGTRLTVL.

Within the sample, this clone is medium-sized. The identical CDR3 is also encoded by other nucleotide sequences in the sample. This chain joins TRBV5-6 and TRBJ2-3; 8 positions agree with TRBD2. The CDR3 loop spans 15 amino acids. V lost 0 bases, J lost 3 bases, and 3 bases stayed unmatched. Germline assignment: CDR1 SGHDT and CDR2 YYEEEE. The CDR3 coding sequence is TGTGCCAGCAGCTTGGCGGGGGGGCTGACAGATACGCAGTATTTT. Its protein is CASSLAGGLTDTQYF. The variable domain in full, completed from reference TRBV5-6 and TRBJ2-3, reads DAGVTQSPTHLIKTRGQQVTLRCSPKSGHDTVSWYQQALGQGPQFIFQYYEEEERQRGNFPDRFSGHQFPNYSSELNVNALLLGDSALYLCASSLAGGLTDTQYFGPGTRLTVL.

The chain carries TRBV2 and TRBJ1-5; 12 nucleotides align to TRBD1. Germline loops: CDR1 SNHLY, CDR2 FYNNEI. The CDR3 length is 14 residues. The V and J ends lost 6 bases and 16 bases, in that order; junction bases with no gene match: 13. The CDR3 here is CASRPGTGGILSHF. The CDR3 nucleotides read TGTGCCAGCAGGCCCGGGACAGGGGGCATTTTATCACATTTT.